The clone carrying this TCR beta chain showed up just once. The antigen is not known. Germline-derived CDR1 and CDR2 are KGHSH and LQKENI. This CDR3 region has 13 residues. V lost 5 bases and J lost 4, with 11 bases in between. The repertoire was sequenced with immunoSEQ multiplex PCR; TCRdb's copy has only in-frame clones and lacks some. The sample records about 110,000 clones, over 85% being singletons. This specimen comes from a study of T cell responses to AZD1222 COVID-19 vaccine. General study results and limits: The study found vaccine-associated CD4 TCRs spanning spike, dominant at 160-218 and 743-854. Rises in breadth and depth of Spike-specific TCRs came after two AZD1222 doses.

This TCR was recovered from an adult in good health. J is TRBJ1-1 and V is TRBV18; D uncertain. Here the sequenced sample was peripheral blood, taken on day 0 of MenACWY control vaccination. In DNA, the CDR3 is TGTGCCAGCTCAGGGGAAGGAGCCACTGAAGCTTTCTTT. Protein: CASSGEGATEAFF.